One and the same sample provided the 5 T cell receptor beta chains below, sequenced in a study of Ad26.COV2.S vaccination and SARS-CoV-2 variants. Treatment specified: 15 to 20 received Ad26.COV2.S at low or high dose, single or two shots; about 5 received placebo; per-sample allocation not given. Samples came from day 63 after the first vaccine or placebo injection. Assay used: immunoSEQ multiplex PCR; TCRdb lists only in-frame clones, some missing. The table shows some 500,000 clones, with about 91% occurring only once. The source material was peripheral blood, sampled in a trial of Ad26.COV2.S vaccine versus placebo. The origin of the receptors is a person between 18 and 65 years old who received the Ad26.COV2.S COVID-19 vaccine or a placebo.

This clone was seen a single time. The gene calls are TRBV29-1 and TRBJ2-5, with no clear D. Germline V gives CDR1 SQVTM, CDR2 ANQGSEA. The CDR3 runs to 13 residues. The V end lost 4 bases, the J end lost 5 bases, and 14 bases lay between the germline ends. This chain's CDR3 is CSVGAGSGETQYF. The CDR3 DNA sequence: TGCAGCGTTGGAGCAGGTAGTGGGGAGACCCAGTACTTC.

This chain uses TRBV24-1 with TRBJ2-1, with 10 bases matching TRBD2. V was pared by 3 bases and J by 5 bases, with 12 bases of the junction left unmatched. CDR3 length equals 18 residues. The germline CDR1 and CDR2 sequences are KGHDR and SFDVKD. The CDR3 spells CATSDPKIIAGGNNEQFF. CDR3 nucleotide sequence: TGTGCCACCAGTGATCCGAAAATTATAGCGGGAGGCAACAATGAGCAGTTCTTC.

The V call is TRBV6-5, the J call TRBJ2-5, with a weak D call TRBD2 (5 bases). The CDR3 runs 16 residues. The V and J ends lost 2 bases and 0 bases respectively, with 13 bases between them. Germline V lookup: CDR1 MNHEY, CDR2 SVGAGI. The CDR3 spells CASSYEGYPYQETQYF. The CDR3 DNA reads TGTGCCAGCAGTTACGAGGGCTATCCGTACCAAGAGACCCAGTACTTC.

This clone appeared a single time. V is TRBV5-1 and J is TRBJ2-1; 11 bases line up with TRBD2. The CDR3 sequence is 15 residues long. Trimming cost V 2 bases and J 8 bases; bases outside gene matches: 6. CDR1 SGHRS and CDR2 YFSETQ come from the germline V gene. The CDR3, as DNA: TGCGCCAGCAGCTTACTAGCGGGGGATGGATATGAGCAGTTCTTC. Translating gives CASSLLAGDGYEQFF.

The V gene is TRBV21-1, the J gene TRBJ2-7. TRBV21-1 is flagged as a pseudogene. This CDR3 spans 16 amino acids. The CDR3 reads CASSSQGGYRSYEQYV. CDR3 nucleotide sequence: TGTGCCAGCAGCTCCCAGGGGGGGTATCGATCCTACGAGCAGTACGTC.